The 22 T cell receptor beta chains given below trace back to one sample, sequenced in a study of T cell repertoires in cytomegalovirus infection. TCRdb passed the reads through MiXCR, listing each CDR3 protein once. The sample consists of under 850,000 distinct CDR3 sequences, 35% of them appearing once. Material for sequencing was PBMCs. All receptors derive from a human donor in good health (CMV status not recorded). Some clones in this sample may be carry-over from other donors' samples.

The chain combines TRBV4-1 with TRBJ2-2; D gene ambiguous. Trimming cost V 2 bases and J 6 bases, with 10 bases left between them. Germline V gene lookup returns CDR1 MGHRA and CDR2 YSYEKL. This CDR3 has 14 residues. CDR3 sequence reads: CASSQPSMPGELFF. As DNA, the CDR3 is TGCGCCAGCAGCCAACCCTCAATGCCCGGGGAGCTGTTTTTT.

Comments on this clonotype: A much larger clonotype is one base distant, so this may be a read error. Likely a read error: the CDR3 ends without its conserved phenylalanine or tryptophan. V is TRBV7-2 and J is TRBJ2-4; 12 bases match TRBD2. The CDR3 is 19 amino acids. The junction had 12 bases not matched to a gene; V was cut back by 6 bases and J by 0 bases. Germline loops: CDR1 SGHTA, CDR2 FQGNSA. The CDR3 spells CASRAHGTSGLLAKNIQYL. DNA of the CDR3: TGTGCCAGCAGGGCACACGGGACTAGCGGGCTGCTAGCCAAAAACATTCAGTACTTA.

A note on this clonotype: The CDR3 carries no conserved terminal phenylalanine or tryptophan, so it likely arises from a read error. The chain has TRBV20-1 and TRBJ2-5; 8 positions match TRBD2. Germline assignment: CDR1 DFQATT and CDR2 SNEGSKA (reference sequence). The CDR3 is 15 amino acids. Trimming removed 3 bases from V and 4 bases from J; junction bases left unmatched: 10. This CDR3 reads CSASAVAGRTETQYL. In DNA, the CDR3 is TGCAGTGCTAGTGCGGTAGCGGGACGGACAGAGACCCAGTACTTA.

This clonotype was seen only a few times. The genes are TRBV7-6 and TRBJ2-3, with 8 bases that match TRBD1. Trimming removed 5 bases from V and 5 bases from J; junction bases left unmatched: 12. CDR3 length equals 16 residues. The germline CDR1 and CDR2 sequences are SGHVS and FNYEAQ. CDR3 sequence (DNA): TGTGCCAGCAGCCAACTCCTGGACAGGGTGAGAGATACGCAGTATTTT. Residues: CASSQLLDRVRDTQYF. Full variable domain (rest looked up from reference TRBV7-6 and TRBJ2-3): GAGVSQSPRYKVTKRGQDVALRCDPISGHVSLYWYRQALGQGPEFLTYFNYEAQQDKSGLPNDRFSAERPEGSISTLTIQRTEQRDSAMYRCASSQLLDRVRDTQYFGPGTRLTVL.

The chain employs TRBV28 and TRBJ1-5; D possibly corresponds to TRBD1 (5 bases). Trimming shortened V by 5 bases and J by 2 bases, and 13 bases separated the two germline ends. CDR3 size: 15 residues. Germline values: CDR1 MDHEN, CDR2 SYDVKM. The CDR3 spells CASSHAGGGNQPQHF. The CDR3 DNA is TGTGCCAGCAGTCACGCGGGAGGGGGCAATCAGCCCCAGCATTTT.

This sequence joins TRBV20-1 and TRBJ2-2, with unresolved D. The germline gives CDR1 DFQATT, CDR2 SNEGSKA (reference sequence). The CDR3 is made up of 13 amino acids. Trimming took off 3 bases at V and 4 bases at J, with 9 bases between the two ends. The CDR3 is CSARPPGTGELFF. CDR3 DNA: TGCAGTGCTAGGCCCCCAGGCACCGGGGAGCTGTTTTTT.

Comments on this clonotype: This could be a read error, since a much larger clone is one nucleotide away. This chain joins TRBV12-3 or TRBV12-4 and TRBJ1-1; D is uncertain. This CDR3 contains 13 residues. Trimming stripped 5 bases from V and 3 bases from J, with 10 bases between. The CDR3 region is CASSKRSHTEAFF. In nucleotides, the CDR3 is TGTGCCAGCAGTAAGAGATCGCACACTGAAGCTTTCTTT.

The V gene is TRBV19, the J gene TRBJ2-5, with no clear D. V dropped 1 base and J dropped 2 bases, with 11 bases sitting between them. This CDR3 is 15 amino acids long. Germline V gene data show CDR1 as LNHDA and CDR2 as SQIVND (reference sequence). The CDR3 loop reads CASSIGYDWQETQYF. CDR3 bases: TGTGCCAGTAGTATAGGGTACGACTGGCAAGAGACCCAGTACTTC.

The V call is TRBV20-1, the J call TRBJ2-1; TRBD2 agrees at 14 bases. Germline CDR1 is DFQATT and CDR2 is SNEGSKA (reference sequence). The CDR3 contains 18 residues. With 1 base clipped from V and 6 bases from J, the junction kept 11 bases outside the gene matches. CDR3 loop: CSARGGTSGSRQGNEQFF. The CDR3 DNA reads TGCAGTGCTAGAGGTGGGACTAGCGGGAGTAGGCAAGGCAATGAGCAGTTCTTC.

The J gene is TRBJ1-4, the V gene TRBV7-6; D not certain. V was trimmed by 5 bases and J by 6 bases, leaving 25 bases between them. CDR1 is SGHVS, CDR2 FNYEAQ, per germline. The CDR3 contains 18 residues. CDR3 amino acids: CASSPDIPATDTDEKLFF. CDR3 coding DNA: TGTGCCAGCAGCCCAGATATTCCTGCCACGGATACGGATGAAAAACTGTTTTTT.

The count of this clonotype is one. J is TRBJ1-6 and V is TRBV30; 7 bases align to TRBD1. The ends lost 3 bases at V and 4 bases at J; junction bases unmatched: 9. Germline lookup yields CDR1 GTSNPN and CDR2 SVGIG (reference sequence). The CDR3 has 16 amino acids. The CDR3 protein is CAWRGDRDRYNSPLHF. The CDR3 bases are TGTGCCTGGAGAGGAGACAGGGATCGTTATAATTCACCCCTCCACTTT.

V gene TRBV7-2 combines with J gene TRBJ1-4; D call uncertain. The germline gives CDR1 SGHTA, CDR2 FQGNSA. Deletions cut 2 bases from V and 8 bases from J, with 9 bases between. The CDR3 has 13 residues. The CDR3 DNA reads TGTGCCAGCAGCTTACCCACGCAGGAAAAACTGTTTTTT. It yields the protein CASSLPTQEKLFF.

The rearrangement links TRBV19 to TRBJ1-5; D unresolved. The CDR3 has 14 amino acids. Germline V gene sequence: CDR1 LNHDA, CDR2 SQIVND (reference sequence). With 1 base removed from V and 10 bases from J, the gap between germline ends came to 14 bases. The CDR3 DNA is TGTGCCAGTAGTATAGCGTGGGATGGAATACCCCAGCATTTT. Amino acids: CASSIAWDGIPQHF.

This rearrangement joins TRBV28 to TRBJ2-3, with D perhaps matching TRBD1 (6 bases). Germline V gene sequence: CDR1 MDHEN, CDR2 SYDVKM. Trimming stripped 4 bases from V and 1 base from J, with 12 bases between. This CDR3 has 15 residues. The CDR3 protein is CASSYGQSGTDTQYF. As DNA, the CDR3 is TGTGCCAGCAGTTACGGACAGAGCGGCACAGATACGCAGTATTTT.

The CDR3 coding sequence is TGTGCCAGCAGTTTTCGTCAGGGGGCACGTGGCTACACCTTC. Amino acids: CASSFRQGARGYTF. The V and J genes are TRBV28 and TRBJ1-2; 8 bases fit TRBD1. Losses at the gene ends were 3 bases for V and 7 bases for J; bases not matched to a gene: 7. The CDR3 has 14 residues. Germline V lookup: CDR1 MDHEN, CDR2 SYDVKM.

The V gene is TRBV7-9, the J gene TRBJ2-1; D gene ambiguous. V shed 3 bases and J shed 10 bases, with 16 bases lying between them. Per germline, CDR1 SEHNR and CDR2 FQNEAQ (reference sequence). CDR3 length: 14 residues. CDR3 bases: TGTGCCAGCAGCTTTAGGTCTACTGACGCAGAGCAGTTCTTC. It codes for CASSFRSTDAEQFF.

The V and J genes are TRBV5-1 and TRBJ2-3; 7 bases match TRBD2. CDR3 size: 16 residues. CDR1 SGHRS and CDR2 YFSETQ come from the germline V gene. V trimming: 5 bases; J trimming: 0 bases; junction bases outside the gene matches: 9. In DNA, the CDR3 is TGCGCCAGCAGTCCGGAGCGGGGTCCTAGCACAGATACGCAGTATTTT. Its translation is CASSPERGPSTDTQYF. The whole variable domain, filled in from reference TRBV5-1 and TRBJ2-3, reads KAGVTQTPRYLIKTRGQQVTLSCSPISGHRSVSWYQQTPGQGLQFLFEYFSETQRNKGNFPGRFSGRQFSNSRSEMNVSTLELGDSALYLCASSPERGPSTDTQYFGPGTRLTVL.

The chain carries TRBV28 and TRBJ2-1, with D perhaps matching TRBD1 (6 bases). This CDR3 spans 16 amino acids. Germline V gene sequence: CDR1 MDHEN, CDR2 SYDVKM. Deletions cut 5 bases from V and 14 bases from J, with 28 bases between. The CDR3 DNA reads TGTGCCAGCAGTCCGTTACAGGGTACGAGGGACCCTCGAGAGTTCTTC. This translates into CASSPLQGTRDPREFF. The full variable domain, with the rest looked up from reference TRBV28 and TRBJ2-1, is DVKVTQSSRYLVKRTGEKVFLECVQDMDHENMFWYRQDPGLGLRLIYFSYDVKMKEKGDIPEGYSVSREKKERFSLILESASTNQTSMYLCASSPLQGTRDPREFFGPGTRLTVL.

A word on this clonotype: A much larger clonotype is one base distant, so this may be a read error. No conserved phenylalanine or tryptophan ends this CDR3, so it is likely a read error. The CDR3 reads CASSLLQGGHEQYL. The CDR3 nucleotides are TGTGCCAGCAGCTTACTGCAGGGAGGTCACGAGCAGTACTTA. The chain couples TRBV7-8 to TRBJ2-7; maybe TRBD2 (6 bases). V was clipped by 2 bases and J by 5 bases, with 13 bases between them. In germline, CDR1 is SGHVS, CDR2 FQNEAQ. This CDR3 contains 14 residues.

This clonotype has more than one count but fewer than ten. J is TRBJ1-2 and V is TRBV4-1, with unresolved D. Germline values: CDR1 MGHRA, CDR2 YSYEKL. This CDR3 has 14 amino acids. Trimming stripped 1 base from V and 4 bases from J, with 10 bases between. CDR3: CASSQVGRGYGYTF. In nucleotides, the CDR3 is TGCGCCAGCAGCCAAGTTGGCAGAGGCTATGGCTACACCTTC.

Worth noting for this clonotype: An end of the junction differs from the germline gene, which may be a read error. The rearrangement joins TRBV6-2 or TRBV6-3 to TRBJ2-7; possibly TRBD2 for D (5 bases). This CDR3 is built from 14 residues. Looked up from germline, CDR1 is MNHEY and CDR2 is SVGEGT. The CDR3 spells CASSYGQRSYERYF. CDR3 nucleotide sequence: TGTGCCAGCAGTTACGGGCAGCGGTCCTACGAGCGGTACTTC.

At least ten counts were recorded for this clonotype. The genes are TRBV15 and TRBJ2-4, with D perhaps being TRBD1 or TRBD2 (7 bases each). Trimming left V 0 bases short and J 8 bases short, with 14 bases between. Germline assignment: CDR1 LNHNV and CDR2 YYDKDF (reference sequence). The CDR3 is 15 residues long. In DNA, the CDR3 is TGTGCCACCAGCAGAGAAGGCAGGGGGGGGCACATTCAGTACTTC. Translation: CATSREGRGGHIQYF.